Included here is one T cell receptor (beta chain) sequence, with context. Its antigen is currently unknown. The germline V and J ends were trimmed by 2 bases and 4 bases, with 8 bases remaining between them. This CDR3 is built from 13 residues. Germline CDR1 reads SGHTA; CDR2 reads FQGNSA. Amplified TCR beta CDR3 regions were obtained using RNA transcripts as template. Following a first-round RT-PCR that used HTBI primers, a second-round multiplex PCR was carried out. Each CDR3 protein is one row after TCRdb ran MiXCR on the multiplex PCR reads. The sample includes 350,000 or so distinct CDR3 sequences, roughly a sixth of them seen just once. This sample was taken from a study of Graves' ophthalmopathy and Graves' hyperthyroidism. Overall study context: Untreated patients at initial diagnosis provided peripheral blood.

Study results and limitations: Discriminating ophthalmopathy from stable hyperthyroidism, a 13-signature model attained a sensitivity of about 89% and a specificity of about 81%. Most thyroid clonotypes with frequency above 0.001 were detected in blood too.

PBMCs had their origin in fresh peripheral blood (over 8.5 ml). The source is an adult man with Graves' ophthalmopathy. Sequenced input: peripheral blood. The chain has TRBV7-2 and TRBJ1-1; weak D call: TRBD1 (5 bases). The CDR3 protein is CASSLRDGTEAFF. For the CDR3, the DNA is TGTGCCAGCAGCTTAAGGGACGGCACTGAAGCTTTCTTT.